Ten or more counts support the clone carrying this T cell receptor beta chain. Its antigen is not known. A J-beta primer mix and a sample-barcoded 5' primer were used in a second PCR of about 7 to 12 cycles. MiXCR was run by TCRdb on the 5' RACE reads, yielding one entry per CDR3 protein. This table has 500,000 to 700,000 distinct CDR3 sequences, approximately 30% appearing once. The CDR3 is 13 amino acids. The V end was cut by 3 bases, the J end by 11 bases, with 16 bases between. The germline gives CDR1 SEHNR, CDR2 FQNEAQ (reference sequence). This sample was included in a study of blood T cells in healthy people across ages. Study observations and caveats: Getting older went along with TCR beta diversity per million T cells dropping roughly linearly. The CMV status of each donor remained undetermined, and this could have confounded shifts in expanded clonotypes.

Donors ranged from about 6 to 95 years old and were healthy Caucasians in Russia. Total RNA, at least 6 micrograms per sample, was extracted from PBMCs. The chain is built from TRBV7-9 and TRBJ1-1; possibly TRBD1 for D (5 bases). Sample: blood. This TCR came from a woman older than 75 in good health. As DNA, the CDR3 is TGTGCCAGCAGCTTGTCCCTGGGGGAGGAGGCTTTCTTT. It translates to CASSLSLGEEAFF. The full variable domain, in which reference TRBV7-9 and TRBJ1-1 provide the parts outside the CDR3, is DTGVSQNPRHKITKRGQNVTFRCDPISEHNRLYWYRQTLGQGPEFLTYFQNEAQLEKSRLLSDRFSAERPKGSFSTLEIQRTEQGDSAMYLCASSLSLGEEAFFGQGTRLTVV.